This T cell receptor beta chain is drawn from a study of PD-L1 blockade in urothelial cancer. Study-wide background: Patients commenced intravenous atezolizumab, 1,200 mg every 3 weeks, around 2014. Study patients had been treated with 0 to 3 previous chemotherapy regimens.

The assay was immunoSEQ multiplex PCR, and TCRdb's table has in-frame clones only and misses some. Altogether about 88,000 clones are present, 85% to 95% being singletons, with the ten largest covering around a tenth. As to this clone: The antigen remains undetermined.

General study findings and limits: A below-median TCR clonality in blood before treatment predicted better survival.

Sequencing was performed on PBMCs, taken around atezolizumab (anti-PD-L1) treatment. This receptor was taken from a man aged 60 to 75 with urothelial cancer.

Written as DNA, the CDR3 is TGTGCCAGTAGTAGCTGGGCCGACACCGGGGAGCTGTTTTTT. Its protein is CASSSWADTGELFF. J is TRBJ2-2 and V is TRBV19; unclear D gene. The CDR3 has 14 residues. In germline, CDR1 is LNHDA, CDR2 SQIVND (reference sequence). The V gene lost 4 bases and the J gene lost 3 bases, with 9 bases spanning the gap.